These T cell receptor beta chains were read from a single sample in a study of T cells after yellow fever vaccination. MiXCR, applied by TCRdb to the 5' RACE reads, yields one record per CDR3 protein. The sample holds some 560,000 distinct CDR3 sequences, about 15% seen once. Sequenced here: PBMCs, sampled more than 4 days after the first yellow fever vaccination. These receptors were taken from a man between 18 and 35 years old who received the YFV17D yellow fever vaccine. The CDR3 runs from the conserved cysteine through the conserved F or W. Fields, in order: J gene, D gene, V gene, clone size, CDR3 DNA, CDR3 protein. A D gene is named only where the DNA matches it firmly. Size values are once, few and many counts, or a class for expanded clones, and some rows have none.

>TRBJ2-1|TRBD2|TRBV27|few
TGTGCCAGCAGTCCCAATAGCGGGGGGGTGGATGAGCAGTTCTTC
CASSPNSGGVDEQFF
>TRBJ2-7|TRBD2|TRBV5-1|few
TGCGCCAGCAGCTTGACTAGCGGGGAAACCTACGAGCAGTACTTC
CASSLTSGETYEQYF
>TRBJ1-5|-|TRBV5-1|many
TGCGCCAGCAGCTTGGAAGGGGGTGGGCAGCCCCAGCATTTT
CASSLEGGGQPQHF
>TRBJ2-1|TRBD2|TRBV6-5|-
TGTGCCAGCAGTTACCAGCCAAGCGGGGGGGCTTCTGAGCAGTTCTTC
CASSYQPSGGASEQFF
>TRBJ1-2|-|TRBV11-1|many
TGTGCCAGCAGCCCATCGGGCTTTAAACACAGAGCTAACTATGGCTACACCTTC
CASSPSGFKHRANYGYTF
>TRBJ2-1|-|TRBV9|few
TGTGCCAGCAGTGAGGACGGCTACAATGAGCAGTTCTTC
CASSEDGYNEQFF
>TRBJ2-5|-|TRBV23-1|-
TGCGCCAGCAGTCAATCGCTTCAGGGGATCGAGACCCAGTACTTC
CASSQSLQGIETQYF
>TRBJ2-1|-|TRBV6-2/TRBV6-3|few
TGTGCCAGCAGTCGCAGGGACAATGAGCAGTTCTTC
CASSRRDNEQFF
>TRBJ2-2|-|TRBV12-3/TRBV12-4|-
TGTGCCAGCAGTTTACTCGGGATGAACACCGGGGAGCTGTTTTTT
CASSLLGMNTGELFF
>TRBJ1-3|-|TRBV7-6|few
TGTGCCAGCAGTTCTGGGGCGGGTGCAGGAAACACCATATATTTT
CASSSGAGAGNTIYF
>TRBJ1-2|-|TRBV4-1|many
TGCGCCAGCAGCCAAGATCACCGGGGGCCTTACTATGGCTACACCTTC
CASSQDHRGPYYGYTF
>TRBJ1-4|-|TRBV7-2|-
TGTGCCAGCAGCTCCGCGGGACGGCTTAATGAAAAACTGTTTTTT
CASSSAGRLNEKLFF
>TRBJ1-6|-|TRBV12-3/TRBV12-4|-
TGTGCCAGCAGTTCCGGACAGCGAAATTCACCCCTCCACTTT
CASSSGQRNSPLHF